These 5 T cell receptor beta chains were sequenced from one sample in a study of PD-L1 blockade in urothelial cancer. Produced via immunoSEQ multiplex PCR; TCRdb's table is partial and in-frame only. The repertoire holds under 40,000 clones, with roughly 88% as singletons. Here the sequenced sample was PBMCs, taken around atezolizumab (anti-PD-L1) treatment. Receptors originate from a man aged 55 to 70 with urothelial cancer.

This chain connects TRBV5-1 to TRBJ2-3; TRBD1 matches 7 bases. The CDR3 spans 14 residues. Germline trimming cut 4 bases from V and 2 bases from J; bases unmatched to any gene: 4. The germline V gene encodes CDR1 SGHRS and CDR2 YFSETQ. CDR3 coding DNA: TGCGCCAGCAGCAAGGGACAGCCCACAGATACGCAGTATTTT. Protein product: CASSKGQPTDTQYF.

A few counts support this clone. The chain employs TRBV5-1 and TRBJ2-7; D unclear. Germline V gives CDR1 SGHRS, CDR2 YFSETQ. This CDR3 is built from 14 residues. V shed 2 bases and J shed 0 bases, with 9 bases lying between them. The CDR3 sequence: CASSFQPSSYEQYF. The DNA of the CDR3 is TGCGCCAGCAGCTTCCAGCCTAGCTCCTACGAGCAGTACTTC.

This clone was detected once. This rearrangement joins TRBV7-2 to TRBJ2-1; TRBD2 matches 13 bases. The J segment lost 0 bases and the V segment lost 5 bases, leaving 10 bases of the junction unmatched. This CDR3 spans 19 amino acids. Looked up from germline, CDR1 is SGHTA and CDR2 is FQGNSA. CDR3: CASSPPLGLAGSSYNEQFF. The CDR3 region has the DNA TGTGCCAGCAGCCCCCCTTTGGGACTAGCGGGGAGCTCCTACAATGAGCAGTTCTTC.

This clone was seen a few times. CDR3 in DNA: TGTGCTAGTGGTTCGGCACTCAGGTCCCAGGTCTACGAGCAGTACTTC. This translates into CASGSALRSQVYEQYF. The chain is built from TRBV12-5 and TRBJ2-7; the D is unclear. The ends were cut back, 4 bases at V and 3 bases at J, with 19 bases in the middle. Germline CDR1 reads LGHNT; CDR2 reads FRNRAP. CDR3 length: 16 amino acids.

This chain connects TRBV9 to TRBJ2-2; D might be TRBD1 (6 bases). The V end was cut by 2 bases, the J end by 7 bases, with 12 bases between. Germline V gene lookup returns CDR1 SGDLS and CDR2 YYNGEE. The CDR3 sequence is 14 residues long. CDR3 residues: CASSVLQGFGELFF. CDR3 bases: TGTGCCAGCAGCGTCCTGCAGGGGTTCGGGGAGCTGTTTTTT.